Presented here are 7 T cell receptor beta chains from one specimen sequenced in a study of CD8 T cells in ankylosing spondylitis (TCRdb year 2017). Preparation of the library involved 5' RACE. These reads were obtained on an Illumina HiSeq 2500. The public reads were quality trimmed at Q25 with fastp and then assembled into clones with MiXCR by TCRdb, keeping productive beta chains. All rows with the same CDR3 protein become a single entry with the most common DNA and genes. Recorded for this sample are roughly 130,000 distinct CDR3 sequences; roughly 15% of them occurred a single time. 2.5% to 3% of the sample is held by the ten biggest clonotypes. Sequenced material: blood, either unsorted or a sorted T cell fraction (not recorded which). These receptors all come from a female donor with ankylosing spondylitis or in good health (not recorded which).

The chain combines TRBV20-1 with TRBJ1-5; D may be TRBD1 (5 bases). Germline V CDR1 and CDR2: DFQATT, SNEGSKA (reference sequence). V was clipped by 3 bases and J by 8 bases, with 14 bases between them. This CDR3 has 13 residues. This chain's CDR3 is CSASGGIIKPQHF. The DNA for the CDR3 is TGCAGTGCTAGCGGGGGAATCATAAAGCCCCAGCATTTT.

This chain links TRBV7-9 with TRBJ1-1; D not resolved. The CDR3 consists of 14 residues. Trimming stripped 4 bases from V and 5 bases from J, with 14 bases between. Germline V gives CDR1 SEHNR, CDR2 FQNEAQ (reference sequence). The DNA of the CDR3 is TGTGCCAGCAGCTCCGCGTGGGTTGGAACTGAAGCTTTCTTT. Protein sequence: CASSSAWVGTEAFF.

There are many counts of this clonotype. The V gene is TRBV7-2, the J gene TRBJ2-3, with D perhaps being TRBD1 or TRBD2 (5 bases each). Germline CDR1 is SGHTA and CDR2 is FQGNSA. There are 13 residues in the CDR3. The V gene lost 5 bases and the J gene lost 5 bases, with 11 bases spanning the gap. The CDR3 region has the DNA TGTGCCAGCAGCCAGGATGGGGGAGATACGCAGTATTTT. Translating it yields CASSQDGGDTQYF. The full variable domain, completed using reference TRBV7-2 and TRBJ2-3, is GAGVSQSPSNKVTEKGKDVELRCDPISGHTALYWYRQSLGQGLEFLIYFQGNSAPDKSGLPSDRFSAERTGGSVSTLTIQRTQQEDSAVYLCASSQDGGDTQYFGPGTRLTVL.

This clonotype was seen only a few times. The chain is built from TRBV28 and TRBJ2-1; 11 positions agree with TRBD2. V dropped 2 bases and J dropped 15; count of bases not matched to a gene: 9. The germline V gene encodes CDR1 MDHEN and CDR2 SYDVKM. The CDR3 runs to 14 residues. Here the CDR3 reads CASSLGLAGGRRFF. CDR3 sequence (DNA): TGTGCCAGCAGTTTAGGGCTAGCGGGAGGAAGACGGTTCTTC.

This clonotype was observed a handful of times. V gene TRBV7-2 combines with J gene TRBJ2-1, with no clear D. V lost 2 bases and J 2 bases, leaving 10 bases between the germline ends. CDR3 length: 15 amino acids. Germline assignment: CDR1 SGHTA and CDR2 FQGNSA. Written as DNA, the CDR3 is TGTGCCAGCAGCTTATTTGGCGACCCCTACAATGAGCAGTTCTTC. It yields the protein CASSLFGDPYNEQFF. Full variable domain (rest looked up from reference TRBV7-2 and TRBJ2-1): GAGVSQSPSNKVTEKGKDVELRCDPISGHTALYWYRQSLGQGLEFLIYFQGNSAPDKSGLPSDRFSAERTGGSVSTLTIQRTQQEDSAVYLCASSLFGDPYNEQFFGPGTRLTVL.

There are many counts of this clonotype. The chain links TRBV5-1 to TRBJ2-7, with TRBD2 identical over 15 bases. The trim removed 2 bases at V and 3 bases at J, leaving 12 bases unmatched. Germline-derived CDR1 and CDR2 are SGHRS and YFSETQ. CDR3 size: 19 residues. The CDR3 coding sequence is TGCGCCAGCAGCTTCGGACTAGCGGGAGGGCCTGAAAACCGCTACGAGCAGTACTTC. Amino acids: CASSFGLAGGPENRYEQYF.

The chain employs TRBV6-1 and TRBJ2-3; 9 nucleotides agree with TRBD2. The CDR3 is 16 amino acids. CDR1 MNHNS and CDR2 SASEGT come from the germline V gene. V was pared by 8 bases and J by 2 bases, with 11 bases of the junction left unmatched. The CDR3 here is CASRGERGASTDTQYF. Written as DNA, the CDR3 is TGTGCCAGCCGCGGGGAGCGGGGGGCTTCCACAGATACGCAGTATTTT.